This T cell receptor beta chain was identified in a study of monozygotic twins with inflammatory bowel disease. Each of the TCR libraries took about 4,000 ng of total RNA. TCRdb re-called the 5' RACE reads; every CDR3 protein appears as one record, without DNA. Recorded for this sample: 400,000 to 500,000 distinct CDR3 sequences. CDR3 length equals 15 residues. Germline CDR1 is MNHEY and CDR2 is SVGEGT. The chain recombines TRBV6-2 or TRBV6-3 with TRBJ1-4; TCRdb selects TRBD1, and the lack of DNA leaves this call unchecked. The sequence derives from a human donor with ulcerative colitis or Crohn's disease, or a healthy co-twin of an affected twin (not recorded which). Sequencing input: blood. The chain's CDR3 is CASRELQGTNEKLFF.